This T cell receptor (beta chain) was found in a study of T cell responses to AZD1222 COVID-19 vaccine. The length of the CDR3 is 13 residues. V lost 4 bases to trimming and J lost 3 bases; unmatched junction nucleotides: 2. Germline V gives CDR1 LGHDT, CDR2 YNNKEL (reference sequence). Generated by immunoSEQ multiplex PCR, the TCRdb table keeps only in-frame clones and is missing some. The profile shows about 110,000 clones, 81% of them singletons. The study's findings and limits: Across the whole spike, CD4 TCRs peaked at regions 160-218 and 743-854. A reported finding is that nearly half of spike-specific TCRs target unmutated variant regions.

Points on this clone: Its antigen is currently unknown.

This specimen consisted of peripheral blood, obtained on day 0 of AZD1222 vaccination. This receptor was taken from an adult in good health. The V and J genes are TRBV3-1 (or the pseudogene TRBV3-2) and TRBJ2-7; 8 bases are a match to TRBD1. The CDR3 nucleotides read TGTGCCAGCAGCCGCGGACAGGGCTACGAGCAGTACTTC. It is translated as CASSRGQGYEQYF.